This T cell receptor beta chain emerged from a study of T cells in localized non-small cell lung cancer. V was clipped by 5 bases and J by 2 bases; unmatched bases: 1. The V gene's germline CDR1 is SGDLS and CDR2 YYNGEE. This CDR3 is built from 15 residues. TCRdb's copy holds only in-frame clones and misses some; the assay was immunoSEQ multiplex PCR. The sample consists of fewer than 15,000 clones, about 28% of them appearing once. Whole-study findings and limits: Greater blood T cell density accompanied longer overall survival. Tumor samples were not multi-region, leaving intratumor heterogeneity unexcluded. Adjacent uninvolved lung had the highest clonality, suggesting focused antigen responses. Median around 56 top-100 tumor clones were shared with paired adjacent lung.

In the case of this clone: No antigen is known for it.

Sequenced material: lung tumor tissue, taken before any cancer treatment. The rearrangement uses TRBV9 and TRBJ2-2, with 12 bases lining up with TRBD2. The sequence was collected from a female donor over 55 with stage I lung adenocarcinoma. The CDR3 is CASRLAGGNTGELFF. CDR3 sequence (DNA): TGTGCCAGCAGACTAGCGGGGGGTAACACCGGGGAGCTGTTTTTT. The variable domain in full, with the rest retrieved from reference TRBV9 and TRBJ2-2, is DSGVTQTPKHLITATGQRVTLRCSPRSGDLSVYWYQQSLDQGLQFLIQYYNGEERAKGNILERFSAQQFPDLHSELNLSSLELGDSALYFCASRLAGGNTGELFFGEGSRLTVL.